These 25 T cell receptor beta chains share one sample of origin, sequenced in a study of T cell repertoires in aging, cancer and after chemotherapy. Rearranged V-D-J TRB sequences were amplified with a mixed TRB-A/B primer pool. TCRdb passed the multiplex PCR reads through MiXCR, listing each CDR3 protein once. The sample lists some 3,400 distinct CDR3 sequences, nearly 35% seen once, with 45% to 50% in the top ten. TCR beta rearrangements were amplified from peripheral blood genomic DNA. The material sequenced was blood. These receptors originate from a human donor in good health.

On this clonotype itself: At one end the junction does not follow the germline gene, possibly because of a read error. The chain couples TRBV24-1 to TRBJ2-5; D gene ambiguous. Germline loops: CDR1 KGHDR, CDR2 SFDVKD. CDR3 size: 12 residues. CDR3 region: CANSDGSRTQYF. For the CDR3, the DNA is TGTGCCAACAGTGACGGGTCCCGGACCCAGTACTTC.

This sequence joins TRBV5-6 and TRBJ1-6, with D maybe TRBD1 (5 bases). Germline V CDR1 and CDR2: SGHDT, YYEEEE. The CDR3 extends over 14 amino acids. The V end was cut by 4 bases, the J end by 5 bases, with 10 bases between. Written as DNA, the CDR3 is TGTGCCAGCAGCCCGGGACGGAATAATTCACCCCTCCACTTT. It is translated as CASSPGRNNSPLHF.

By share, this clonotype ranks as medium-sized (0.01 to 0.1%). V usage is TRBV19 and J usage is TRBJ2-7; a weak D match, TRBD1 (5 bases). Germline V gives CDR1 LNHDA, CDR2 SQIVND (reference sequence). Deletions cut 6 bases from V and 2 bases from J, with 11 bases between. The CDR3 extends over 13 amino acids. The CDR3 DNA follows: TGTGCCAGTAGGTTGCAGGGCACCTACGAGCAGTACTTC. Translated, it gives CASRLQGTYEQYF.

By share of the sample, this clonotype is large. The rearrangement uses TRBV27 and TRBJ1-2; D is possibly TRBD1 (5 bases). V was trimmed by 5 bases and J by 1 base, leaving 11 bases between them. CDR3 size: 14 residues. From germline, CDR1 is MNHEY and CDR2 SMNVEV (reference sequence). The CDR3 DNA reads TGTGCCAGCAGTCTCCAGGGAGGTAACTATGGCTACACCTTC. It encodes CASSLQGGNYGYTF.

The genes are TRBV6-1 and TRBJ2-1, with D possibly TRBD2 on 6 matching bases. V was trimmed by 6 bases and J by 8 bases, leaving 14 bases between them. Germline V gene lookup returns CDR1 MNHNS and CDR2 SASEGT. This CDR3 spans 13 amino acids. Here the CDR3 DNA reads TGTGCCAGCAGGATGGGACTGCTTTATGAGCAGTTCTTC. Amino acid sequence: CASRMGLLYEQFF.

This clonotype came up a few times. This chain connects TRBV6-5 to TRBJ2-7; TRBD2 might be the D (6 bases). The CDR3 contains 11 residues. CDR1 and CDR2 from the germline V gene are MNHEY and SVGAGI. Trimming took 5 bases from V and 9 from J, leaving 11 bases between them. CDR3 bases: TGTGCCAGCAGTGGGGGGTTCGGGCAGTACTTC. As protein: CASSGGFGQYF.

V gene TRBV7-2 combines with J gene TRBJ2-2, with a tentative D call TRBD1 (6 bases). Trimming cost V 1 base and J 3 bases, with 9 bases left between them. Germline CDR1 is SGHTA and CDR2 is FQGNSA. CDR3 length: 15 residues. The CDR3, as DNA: TGTGCCAGCAGCTTAGGAGGGGGACACACCGGGGAGCTGTTTTTT. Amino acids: CASSLGGGHTGELFF.

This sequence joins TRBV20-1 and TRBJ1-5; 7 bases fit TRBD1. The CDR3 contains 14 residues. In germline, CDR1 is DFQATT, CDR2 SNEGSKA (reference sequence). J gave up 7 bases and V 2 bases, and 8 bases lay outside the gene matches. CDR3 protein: CSARRQGEGQPQHF. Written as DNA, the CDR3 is TGCAGTGCTAGACGACAGGGAGAAGGGCAGCCCCAGCATTTT.

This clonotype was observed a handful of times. The CDR3 here is CASSQDPPLQGTYEQYF. DNA of the CDR3: TGCGCCAGCAGCCAAGATCCCCCCTTACAGGGGACCTACGAGCAGTACTTC. This sequence joins TRBV4-3 and TRBJ2-7; 7 bases are shared with TRBD1. Trimming cost V 0 bases and J 2 bases; bases outside gene matches: 10. The CDR3 totals 17 residues. CDR1 is LGHNA, CDR2 YSLEER, per germline.

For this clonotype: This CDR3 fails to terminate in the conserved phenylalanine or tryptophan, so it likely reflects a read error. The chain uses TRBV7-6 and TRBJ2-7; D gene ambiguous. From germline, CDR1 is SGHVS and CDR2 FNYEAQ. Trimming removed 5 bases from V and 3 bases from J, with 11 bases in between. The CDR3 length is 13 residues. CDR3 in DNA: TGTGCCAGCAGCCCCGGGCCCAACTACGAGCAGTACCTC. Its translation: CASSPGPNYEQYL.

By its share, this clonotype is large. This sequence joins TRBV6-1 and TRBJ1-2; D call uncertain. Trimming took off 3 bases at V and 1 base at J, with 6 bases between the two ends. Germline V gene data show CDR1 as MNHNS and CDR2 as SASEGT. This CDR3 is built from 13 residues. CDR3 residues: CASSERRNYGYTF. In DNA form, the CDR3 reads TGTGCCAGCAGTGAGCGACGTAACTATGGCTACACCTTC.

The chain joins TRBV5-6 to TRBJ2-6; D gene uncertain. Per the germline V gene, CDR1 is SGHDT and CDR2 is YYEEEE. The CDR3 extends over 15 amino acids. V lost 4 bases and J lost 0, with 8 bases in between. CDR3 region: CASSPPGSGANVLTF. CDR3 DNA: TGTGCCAGCAGCCCCCCCGGCTCTGGGGCCAACGTCCTGACTTTC.

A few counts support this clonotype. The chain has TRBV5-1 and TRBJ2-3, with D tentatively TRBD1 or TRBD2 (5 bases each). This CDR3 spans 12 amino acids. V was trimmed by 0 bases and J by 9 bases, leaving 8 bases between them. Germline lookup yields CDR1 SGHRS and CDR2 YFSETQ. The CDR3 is CASSLERGTQYF. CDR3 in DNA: TGCGCCAGCAGCTTGGAGAGGGGCACGCAGTATTTT.

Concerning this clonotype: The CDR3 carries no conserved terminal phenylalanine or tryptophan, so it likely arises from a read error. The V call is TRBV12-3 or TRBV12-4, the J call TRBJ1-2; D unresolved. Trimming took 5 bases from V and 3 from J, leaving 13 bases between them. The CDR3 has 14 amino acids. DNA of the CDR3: TGTGCCAGCAGTCCCCCTTCACTGTACTATGGCTACACCATC. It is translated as CASSPPSLYYGYTI.

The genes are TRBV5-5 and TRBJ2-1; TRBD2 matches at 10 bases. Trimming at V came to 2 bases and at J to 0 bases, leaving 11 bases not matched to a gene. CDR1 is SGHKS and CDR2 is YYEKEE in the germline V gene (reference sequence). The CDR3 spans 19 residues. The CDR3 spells CASSFPLSGGQSSYNEQFF. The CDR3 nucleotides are TGTGCCAGCAGCTTCCCGCTTAGCGGGGGGCAAAGCTCCTACAATGAGCAGTTCTTC.

CDR3 region: CASGTGIPYEQYF. The CDR3 DNA is TGTGCCAGCGGGACAGGGATCCCCTACGAGCAGTACTTC. The rearrangement joins TRBV19 to TRBJ2-7, with TRBD1 matching 9 bases. CDR1 and CDR2 from the germline V gene are LNHDA and SQIVND (reference sequence). Losses at the gene ends were 9 bases for V and 2 bases for J; bases not matched to a gene: 5. The CDR3 sequence is 13 residues long. The full variable domain, completed using reference TRBV19 and TRBJ2-7, is DGGITQSPKYLFRKEGQNVTLSCEQNLNHDAMYWYRQDPGQGLRLIYYSQIVNDFQKGDIAEGYSVSREKKESFPLTVTSAQKNPTAFYLCASGTGIPYEQYFGPGTRLTVT.

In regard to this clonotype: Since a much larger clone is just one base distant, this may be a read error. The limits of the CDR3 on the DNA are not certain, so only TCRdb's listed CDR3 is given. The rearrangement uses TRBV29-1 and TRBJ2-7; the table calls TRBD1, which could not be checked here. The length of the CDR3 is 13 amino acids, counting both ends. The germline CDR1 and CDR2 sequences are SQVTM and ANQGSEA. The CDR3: CSVGTGSWYEQCF.

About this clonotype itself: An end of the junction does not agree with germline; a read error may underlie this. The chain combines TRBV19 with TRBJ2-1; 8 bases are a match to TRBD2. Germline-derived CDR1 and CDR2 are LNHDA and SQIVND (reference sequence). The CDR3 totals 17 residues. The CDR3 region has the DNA TGTGCCTGTAGTCCCCACTGGATGGCGGGGGGACGTAATGAGCAGTTCTTC. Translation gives CACSPHWMAGGRNEQFF.

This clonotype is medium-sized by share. The CDR3 spells CASSLRRQDYGYTF. The CDR3 DNA is TGTGCCAGTAGTCTCCGCCGACAGGACTATGGCTACACCTTC. The chain couples TRBV19 to TRBJ1-2, with D possibly being TRBD1 (6 bases). This CDR3 spans 14 amino acids. Germline values: CDR1 LNHDA, CDR2 SQIVND (reference sequence). V was pared by 5 bases and J by 3 bases, with 13 bases between.

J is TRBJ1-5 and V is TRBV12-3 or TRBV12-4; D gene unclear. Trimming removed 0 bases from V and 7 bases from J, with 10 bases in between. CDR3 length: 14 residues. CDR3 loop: CASSLAHGRQPQHF. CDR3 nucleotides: TGTGCCAGCAGTTTAGCGCACGGACGGCAGCCCCAGCATTTT.

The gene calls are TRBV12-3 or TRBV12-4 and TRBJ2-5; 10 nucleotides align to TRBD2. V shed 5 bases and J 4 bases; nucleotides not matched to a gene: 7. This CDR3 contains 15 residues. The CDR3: CASSPGTSVRETQYF. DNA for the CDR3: TGTGCCAGCAGTCCCGGGACTAGCGTTAGAGAGACCCAGTACTTC.

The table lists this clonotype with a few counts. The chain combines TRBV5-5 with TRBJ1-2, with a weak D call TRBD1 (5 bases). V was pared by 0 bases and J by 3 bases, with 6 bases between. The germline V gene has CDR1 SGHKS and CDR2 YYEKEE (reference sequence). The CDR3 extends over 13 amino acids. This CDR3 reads CASSLGGDYGYTF. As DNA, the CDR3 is TGTGCCAGCAGCTTGGGGGGCGACTATGGCTACACCTTC.

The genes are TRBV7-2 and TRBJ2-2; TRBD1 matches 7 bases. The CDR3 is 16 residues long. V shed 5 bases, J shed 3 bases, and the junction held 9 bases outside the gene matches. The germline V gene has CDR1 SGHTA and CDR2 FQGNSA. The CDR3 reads CASSLLGGEYTGELFF. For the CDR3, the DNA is TGTGCCAGCAGCCTTTTAGGGGGCGAGTACACCGGGGAGCTGTTTTTT. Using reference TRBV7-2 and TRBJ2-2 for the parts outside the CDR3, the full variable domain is GAGVSQSPSNKVTEKGKDVELRCDPISGHTALYWYRQSLGQGLEFLIYFQGNSAPDKSGLPSDRFSAERTGGSVSTLTIQRTQQEDSAVYLCASSLLGGEYTGELFFGEGSRLTVL.

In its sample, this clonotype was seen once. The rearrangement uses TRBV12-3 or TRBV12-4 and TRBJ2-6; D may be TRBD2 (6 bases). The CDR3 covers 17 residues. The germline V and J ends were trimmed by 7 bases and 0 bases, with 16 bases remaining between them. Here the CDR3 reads CASKNAGTFSGANVLTF. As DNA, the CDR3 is TGTGCCAGCAAAAACGCGGGGACCTTCTCTGGGGCCAACGTCCTGACTTTC.

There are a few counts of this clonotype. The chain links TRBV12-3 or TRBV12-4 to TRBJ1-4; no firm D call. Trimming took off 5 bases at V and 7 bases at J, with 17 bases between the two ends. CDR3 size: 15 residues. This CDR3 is CASSRRRATTEKLFF. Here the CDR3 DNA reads TGTGCCAGCAGTAGGCGCCGGGCCACGACTGAAAAACTGTTTTTT.